The 5 T cell receptor beta chains below were found in one sample sequenced in a study of CD8 T cells in Susac syndrome. A quantity of roughly 0.5 to 1 ug RNA underwent reverse transcription using random hexamers. MiXCR, applied by TCRdb to the immunoSEQ multiplex PCR reads, yields one record per CDR3 protein. The sample has approximately 74,000 distinct CDR3 sequences, 94% seen once. The sequenced sample consisted of CD8+ T cells from PBMCs. These receptors came from a human donor with Susac syndrome.

This chain joins TRBV6-2 or TRBV6-3 and TRBJ1-2, with 7 bases that match TRBD1. Per germline, CDR1 MNHEY and CDR2 SVGEGT. The CDR3 runs to 14 residues. Unmatched junction bases numbered 8, after V lost 6 bases and J lost 4 bases. The CDR3 sequence is CASRRDSILYGYTF. Written as DNA, the CDR3 is TGTGCCAGCAGGAGGGACAGCATCCTCTATGGCTACACCTTC.

This clonotype was picked up a small number of times. The chain links TRBV6-5 to TRBJ2-2; 10 positions agree with TRBD1. Germline V lookup: CDR1 MNHEY, CDR2 SVGAGI. Germline trimming cut 5 bases from V and 2 bases from J; bases unmatched to any gene: 2. This CDR3 has 15 residues. CDR3 region: CASSGDRGNTGELFF. CDR3 coding DNA: TGTGCCAGCAGTGGGGACAGGGGCAACACCGGGGAGCTGTTTTTT.

The chain has TRBV12-3 or TRBV12-4 and TRBJ1-5, with TRBD1 as a possible D gene (6 bases). Trimming pared 5 bases from V and 1 base from J, leaving 12 bases between. This CDR3 has 15 amino acids. The CDR3 region is CASSVIGGSNQPQHF. CDR3 DNA sequence: TGTGCCAGCAGTGTAATCGGGGGCAGCAATCAGCCCCAGCATTTT.

The rearrangement links TRBV3-1 to TRBJ2-1; 7 nucleotides match TRBD2. The CDR3 sequence is 18 residues long. In germline, CDR1 is LGHDT, CDR2 YNNKEL (reference sequence). V shed 3 bases, J shed 9 bases, and the junction held 20 bases outside the gene matches. The CDR3 loop is CASSQSEGSSSWGGEQFF. In DNA form, the CDR3 reads TGTGCCAGCAGCCAGAGTGAGGGGAGTAGCTCCTGGGGGGGTGAGCAGTTCTTC.

The chain is built from TRBV7-2 and TRBJ2-5; D call uncertain. Deletions cut 1 base from V and 5 bases from J, with 20 bases between. The CDR3 sequence is 17 residues long. Germline V gene data show CDR1 as SGHTA and CDR2 as FQGNSA. CDR3 nucleotide sequence: TGTGCCAGCAGCTTAGACGCGTTTAAGGAAACGTTCGAGACCCAGTACTTC. Translation: CASSLDAFKETFETQYF.